Below, 24 T cell receptor beta chains from the same sample are listed, as sequenced in a study of blood T cell repertoires in COVID-19. The repertoire was sequenced with immunoSEQ multiplex PCR; TCRdb's copy has only in-frame clones and lacks some. The table shows around 190,000 clones, with over 80% occurring only once. The sequencing sample was made of peripheral blood. The receptors stem from a woman aged 55-70 years with COVID-19, enrolled during active disease.

This sequence joins TRBV5-1 and TRBJ2-1; tentative D call: TRBD2 (5 bases). CDR3 length: 14 amino acids. Per the germline V gene, CDR1 is SGHRS and CDR2 is YFSETQ. The V end was cut by 5 bases, the J end by 6 bases, with 15 bases between. The DNA of the CDR3 is TGCGCCAGCAGGGCGGGCCTCACGAGCAATGAGCAGTTCTTC. Its protein is CASRAGLTSNEQFF. Using reference TRBV5-1 and TRBJ2-1 for the parts outside the CDR3, the full variable domain is KAGVTQTPRYLIKTRGQQVTLSCSPISGHRSVSWYQQTPGQGLQFLFEYFSETQRNKGNFPGRFSGRQFSNSRSEMNVSTLELGDSALYLCASRAGLTSNEQFFGPGTRLTVL.

V gene TRBV7-3 combines with J gene TRBJ2-1; TRBD2 agrees at 11 bases. CDR3 length: 15 residues. CDR1 is SGHTA and CDR2 is FQGTGA in the germline V gene. Germline trimming cut 5 bases from V and 3 bases from J; bases unmatched to any gene: 3. The CDR3 region has the DNA TGTGCCAGCAGCCGACTAGCGGGAAACTACAATGAGCAGTTCTTC. This encodes CASSRLAGNYNEQFF.

The V gene is TRBV9, the J gene TRBJ2-1; 9 positions agree with TRBD2. This CDR3 comprises 13 residues. J was trimmed by 8 bases and V by 4 bases; bases with no gene match: 4. In germline, CDR1 is SGDLS, CDR2 YYNGEE. The CDR3 region has the DNA TGTGCCAGCAGCTTGGGACTAGCTTATGAGCAGTTCTTC. The encoded protein is CASSLGLAYEQFF.

The chain employs TRBV4-1 and TRBJ1-4; 10 nucleotides match TRBD1. The germline gives CDR1 MGHRA, CDR2 YSYEKL. V was pared by 6 bases and J by 8 bases, with 3 bases of the junction left unmatched. This CDR3 is 13 amino acids long. The CDR3 DNA reads as TGCGCCAGCAGGTGGACAGGGGGAGAAAAACTGTTTTTT. Translated: CASRWTGGEKLFF.

J is TRBJ2-2 and V is TRBV3-1 (or the pseudogene TRBV3-2); 9 bases line up with TRBD2. The CDR3 runs to 15 residues. Germline V gives CDR1 LGHDT, CDR2 YNNKEL (reference sequence). The J segment lost 4 bases and the V segment lost 3 bases, leaving 3 bases of the junction unmatched. Here the CDR3 reads CASSQRSGSTGELFF. The CDR3 nucleotides are TGTGCCAGCAGCCAGCGTAGCGGGAGCACCGGGGAGCTGTTTTTT.

The chain has TRBV4-1 and TRBJ1-5; D unresolved. Trimming took 1 base from V and 0 from J, leaving 7 bases between them. This CDR3 region has 15 residues. Germline V gene data show CDR1 as MGHRA and CDR2 as YSYEKL. The CDR3 DNA is TGCGCCAGCAGCCAAGTACCGGTTAGCAATCAGCCCCAGCATTTT. This codes for CASSQVPVSNQPQHF.

This sequence joins TRBV7-8 and TRBJ2-7, with D possibly being TRBD2 (5 bases). This CDR3 is built from 14 residues. Trimming pared 1 base from V and 3 bases from J, leaving 10 bases between. Germline V lookup: CDR1 SGHVS, CDR2 FQNEAQ. CDR3 in amino acids: CASSLGRGNYEQYF. Here the CDR3 DNA reads TGTGCCAGCAGCTTAGGGAGAGGGAACTACGAGCAGTACTTC. Full variable domain (remainder filled in from reference TRBV7-8 and TRBJ2-7): GAGVSQSPRYKVAKRGQDVALRCDPISGHVSLFWYQQALGQGPEFLTYFQNEAQLDKSGLPSDRFFAERPEGSVSTLKIQRTQQEDSAVYLCASSLGRGNYEQYFGPGTRLTVT.

J is TRBJ2-1 and V is TRBV6-1; 9 positions agree with TRBD2. With V trimmed by 2 bases and J by 2 bases, 4 bases remained unmatched. The germline CDR1 and CDR2 sequences are MNHNS and SASEGT. The CDR3 has 16 amino acids. DNA of the CDR3: TGTGCCAGCAGTGAAATCGCGGGAGGGCCCTACAATGAGCAGTTCTTC. Translation: CASSEIAGGPYNEQFF.

The rearrangement links TRBV2 to TRBJ1-5; 7 nucleotides align to TRBD1. V gave up 6 bases and J gave up 6 bases; unmatched junction bases: 14. Germline assignment: CDR1 SNHLY and CDR2 FYNNEI. This CDR3 spans 16 amino acids. CDR3 region: CASRLRTGTVSQPQHF. CDR3 sequence (DNA): TGTGCCAGCAGACTCAGGACAGGAACGGTCAGTCAGCCCCAGCATTTT.

Comment on this clone: Other DNA variants within this sample encode the same CDR3. The J gene is TRBJ2-1, the V gene TRBV2; 13 nucleotides align to TRBD2. Trimming took 4 bases from V and 4 from J; bases not matched to a gene: 1. Germline V gene lookup returns CDR1 SNHLY and CDR2 FYNNEI. CDR3 size: 15 residues. As DNA, the CDR3 is TGTGCCAGCAGTGGACTAGCGGGAGGATACAATGAGCAGTTCTTC. The encoded protein is CASSGLAGGYNEQFF.

The V gene is TRBV3-1 (or the pseudogene TRBV3-2), the J gene TRBJ2-2; D call uncertain. Trimming shortened V by 2 bases and J by 5 bases, and 12 bases separated the two germline ends. This CDR3 region has 15 residues. Germline CDR1 is LGHDT and CDR2 is YNNKEL (reference sequence). Here the CDR3 DNA reads TGTGCCAGCAGCCAACAGTTGGCCCTGACCGGGGAGCTGTTTTTT. It yields the protein CASSQQLALTGELFF.

This clone is a singleton in its sample. This chain joins TRBV3-1 (or the pseudogene TRBV3-2) and TRBJ2-1; D unresolved. Per the germline V gene, CDR1 is LGHDT and CDR2 is YNNKEL (reference sequence). Deletions cut 5 bases from V and 5 bases from J, with 16 bases between. This CDR3 region has 15 residues. CDR3 nucleotide sequence: TGTGCCAGCAGCGCCAACCCTCAGGCCAACAATGAGCAGTTCTTC. Translating it yields CASSANPQANNEQFF.

The rearrangement links TRBV5-1 to TRBJ2-7; D is ambiguous. CDR3 length: 13 amino acids. V was trimmed by 0 bases and J by 6 bases, leaving 10 bases between them. The germline V gene encodes CDR1 SGHRS and CDR2 YFSETQ. The DNA for the CDR3 is TGCGCCAGCAGCTTGGCGGCAGGCCGCGAGCAGTACGTC. Its protein is CASSLAAGREQYV.

This sequence joins TRBV9 and TRBJ2-2; 9 nucleotides match TRBD2. J gave up 7 bases and V 4 bases, and 5 bases lay outside the gene matches. The CDR3 length is 14 residues. CDR1 SGDLS and CDR2 YYNGEE come from the germline V gene. CDR3 coding DNA: TGTGCCAGCAGCCAGACTAGCGGTGACGGGGAGCTGTTTTTT. As protein: CASSQTSGDGELFF.

V is TRBV5-1 and J is TRBJ2-1; tentatively, D is TRBD1 (6 bases). Germline CDR1 is SGHRS and CDR2 is YFSETQ. The germline V and J ends were trimmed by 1 base and 12 bases, with 14 bases remaining between them. The CDR3 totals 13 residues. CDR3 coding DNA: TGCGCCAGCAGCTTGTTCCTGGGGACACGGCAGTTCTTC. This encodes CASSLFLGTRQFF.

This clone has a handful of counts. This rearrangement joins TRBV28 to TRBJ1-1, with D hard to call. The CDR3 totals 14 residues. Germline CDR1 and CDR2: MDHEN and SYDVKM. The V gene lost 3 bases and the J gene lost 1 base, with 9 bases spanning the gap. The CDR3, as DNA: TGTGCCAGCAGTTTGGAACAGTCGAACACTGAAGCTTTCTTT. It encodes CASSLEQSNTEAFF.

This chain links TRBV30 with TRBJ2-1; maybe TRBD1 (6 bases). Germline V gene sequence: CDR1 GTSNPN, CDR2 SVGIG (reference sequence). V was shortened by 2 bases and J by 4 bases, with 12 bases between the two germline ends. This CDR3 region has 14 residues. CDR3 region: CAWSILDSYNEQFF. CDR3 coding DNA: TGTGCCTGGAGTATCCTGGACAGTTACAATGAGCAGTTCTTC.

The CDR3 DNA is TGTGCCAGCAGATTGACAGGGGGAAATGAAAAACTGTTTTTT. It translates to CASRLTGGNEKLFF. This rearrangement joins TRBV28 to TRBJ1-4; TRBD1 aligns across 9 bases. This CDR3 is built from 14 residues. Germline CDR1 MDHEN, CDR2 SYDVKM. The ends lost 6 bases at V and 5 bases at J; junction bases unmatched: 4. Supplemented by reference TRBV28 and TRBJ1-4, the full variable domain reads DVKVTQSSRYLVKRTGEKVFLECVQDMDHENMFWYRQDPGLGLRLIYFSYDVKMKEKGDIPEGYSVSREKKERFSLILESASTNQTSMYLCASRLTGGNEKLFFGSGTQLSVL.

The J gene is TRBJ2-7, the V gene TRBV11-2, with 7 bases fitting TRBD1. CDR1 and CDR2 from the germline V gene are SGHAT and FQNNGV. CDR3 length equals 16 residues. Losses at the gene ends were 3 bases for V and 7 bases for J; bases not matched to a gene: 15. The CDR3 coding sequence is TGTGCCAGCAGCTTCCCTCGGTCCGGGGCAGGGGGAGAGCAGTACGTC. Translated, it gives CASSFPRSGAGGEQYV.

This clone was seen a handful of times. The chain has TRBV19 and TRBJ2-3; TRBD1 aligns across 8 bases. Germline CDR1 LNHDA, CDR2 SQIVND (reference sequence). This CDR3 spans 17 amino acids. Trimming removed 1 base from V and 3 bases from J; junction bases left unmatched: 9. CDR3 sequence reads: CASSIVQGASPTDTQYF. The CDR3 region has the DNA TGTGCCAGTAGTATAGTCCAGGGGGCCTCCCCAACAGATACGCAGTATTTT.

DNA of the CDR3: TGTGCCAGCAGTTCTGGCCAGAGGCTTGATACGCAGTATTTT. Protein sequence: CASSSGQRLDTQYF. V gene TRBV28 combines with J gene TRBJ2-3; no definite D call. The V end was cut by 4 bases, the J end by 6 bases, with 14 bases between. The CDR3 is made up of 14 amino acids. Per germline, CDR1 MDHEN and CDR2 SYDVKM.

The chain uses TRBV6-5 and TRBJ1-2, with TRBD1 matching 9 bases. The junction had 12 bases not matched to a gene; V was cut back by 6 bases and J by 7 bases. The CDR3 loop spans 15 amino acids. Germline CDR1 is MNHEY and CDR2 is SVGAGI. The CDR3 here is CASRETGGRGGGYTF. CDR3 nucleotides: TGTGCCAGCAGAGAGACAGGGGGACGGGGCGGTGGCTACACCTTC.

The chain joins TRBV3-1 (or the pseudogene TRBV3-2) to TRBJ1-1, with D possibly TRBD1 on 5 matching bases. Per germline, CDR1 LGHDT and CDR2 YNNKEL (reference sequence). Trimming took off 3 bases at V and 5 bases at J, with 10 bases between the two ends. The CDR3 runs 13 residues. In nucleotides, the CDR3 is TGTGCCAGCAGCCACGGGGGTAGAACTGAAGCTTTCTTT. The encoded protein is CASSHGGRTEAFF.

The J gene is TRBJ1-6, the V gene TRBV7-3, with a weak D call TRBD1 (5 bases). The CDR3 covers 13 residues. The V and J ends lost 6 bases and 3 bases respectively, with 6 bases between them. Germline CDR1 SGHTA, CDR2 FQGTGA. The CDR3, as DNA: TGTGCCAGCAGTGACAGCTATAATTCACCCCTCCACTTT. It encodes CASSDSYNSPLHF.